The next 18 T cell receptor beta chains were all read from a single sample in a study of cytomegalovirus exposure and HLA in healthy donors. Generated by immunoSEQ multiplex PCR, the TCRdb table keeps only in-frame clones and is missing some. The sample lists roughly 120,000 clones; 70% to 90% were seen once. Specimen: PBMCs. The receptors come from a man between 18 and 35 years old in good health and CMV-seronegative.

This chain connects TRBV19 to TRBJ1-3; 12 nucleotides align to TRBD1. Unmatched junction bases numbered 1, after V lost 3 bases and J lost 1 base. The germline gives CDR1 LNHDA, CDR2 SQIVND (reference sequence). The CDR3 covers 16 residues. DNA of the CDR3: TGTGCCAGTAGTATGGGACAGGGGGCTTCTGGAAACACCATATATTTT. It encodes CASSMGQGASGNTIYF. Together with reference TRBV19 and TRBJ1-3, the CDR3 gives the full variable domain: DGGITQSPKYLFRKEGQNVTLSCEQNLNHDAMYWYRQDPGQGLRLIYYSQIVNDFQKGDIAEGYSVSREKKESFPLTVTSAQKNPTAFYLCASSMGQGASGNTIYFGEGSWLTVV.

J is TRBJ2-7 and V is TRBV27; a possible D gene is TRBD1 (6 bases). CDR3 length: 14 amino acids. Trimming cost V 2 bases and J 2 bases, with 10 bases left between them. In germline, CDR1 is MNHEY, CDR2 SMNVEV (reference sequence). CDR3 nucleotide sequence: TGTGCCAGCAGTTTAGGGGACACCGCCTACGAGCAGTACTTC. Translated: CASSLGDTAYEQYF.

This clone was detected ten times or more. This chain connects TRBV30 to TRBJ2-2, with TRBD2 matching over 14 bases. Losses at the gene ends were 5 bases for V and 7 bases for J; bases not matched to a gene: 3. CDR3 length equals 14 residues. Germline CDR1 GTSNPN, CDR2 SVGIG (reference sequence). The CDR3 DNA reads as TGTGCCTGGGGGACTAGCGGGGGCCGCGGGGAGCTGTTTTTT. Residues: CAWGTSGGRGELFF.

The chain combines TRBV5-6 with TRBJ2-7; D not certain. Germline values: CDR1 SGHDT, CDR2 YYEEEE. The V end was cut by 0 bases, the J end by 4 bases, with 5 bases between. The CDR3 totals 12 residues. The CDR3 protein is CASSLVIYEQYF. The CDR3 region has the DNA TGTGCCAGCAGCTTGGTAATTTACGAGCAGTACTTC.

The chain carries TRBV30 and TRBJ2-2, with D possibly being TRBD1 (6 bases). Trimming removed 3 bases from V and 6 bases from J, with 20 bases in between. The germline V gene encodes CDR1 GTSNPN and CDR2 SVGIG (reference sequence). This CDR3 spans 16 amino acids. CDR3 protein: CAWRAEGTHRPGELFF. The CDR3 DNA is TGTGCCTGGAGGGCAGAGGGGACACATCGTCCCGGGGAGCTGTTTTTT.

J is TRBJ2-3 and V is TRBV5-1; 7 bases match TRBD2. The CDR3 is 13 amino acids. Per the germline V gene, CDR1 is SGHRS and CDR2 is YFSETQ. Unmatched junction bases numbered 4, after V lost 3 bases and J lost 6 bases. In nucleotides, the CDR3 is TGCGCCAGCAGCTCCCTGGGGGGGGATACGCAGTATTTT. Translation gives CASSSLGGDTQYF.

This chain links TRBV5-1 with TRBJ2-2; D gene uncertain. The CDR3 length is 14 residues. Germline V gene data show CDR1 as SGHRS and CDR2 as YFSETQ. The germline V and J ends were trimmed by 0 bases and 2 bases, with 5 bases remaining between them. The chain's CDR3 is CASSLGVNTGELFF. The CDR3 DNA sequence: TGCGCCAGCAGCTTGGGCGTAAACACCGGGGAGCTGTTTTTT.

The chain links TRBV6-5 to TRBJ2-3; no definite D call. V lost 2 bases to trimming and J lost 9 bases, with 15 bases between them. Per germline, CDR1 MNHEY and CDR2 SVGAGI. The CDR3 is 14 residues long. CDR3 nucleotides: TGTGCCAGCAGTTACAGTCTCCAGGCTTTCACGCAGTATTTT. Amino acid sequence: CASSYSLQAFTQYF.

This sequence joins TRBV11-1 and TRBJ2-1, with D perhaps TRBD1 (6 bases). There are 16 residues in the CDR3. Germline values: CDR1 SGHAT, CDR2 FQDESV (reference sequence). The V end lost 2 bases, the J end lost 0 bases, and 11 bases lay between the germline ends. CDR3 DNA sequence: TGTGCCAGCAGCTTATACCAGGGGAACTCCTACAATGAGCAGTTCTTC. It encodes CASSLYQGNSYNEQFF.

The V gene is TRBV20-1, the J gene TRBJ1-1; D is undetermined. Germline assignment: CDR1 DFQATT and CDR2 SNEGSKA (reference sequence). The V gene lost 3 bases and the J gene lost 5 bases, with 7 bases spanning the gap. The CDR3 runs to 11 residues. The CDR3 DNA sequence: TGCAGTGCTAGTTCGTTGACTGAAGCTTTCTTT. It yields the protein CSASSLTEAFF.

V and J are TRBV7-6 and TRBJ1-5; no reliable D call. With 5 bases removed from V and 8 bases from J, the gap between germline ends came to 13 bases. From germline, CDR1 is SGHVS and CDR2 FNYEAQ. The CDR3 spans 13 residues. CDR3 sequence reads: CASSESPGEPQHF. The CDR3 DNA reads as TGTGCCAGCAGCGAGAGCCCGGGTGAGCCCCAGCATTTT.

The chain uses TRBV6-1 and TRBJ2-2; a possible D gene is TRBD2 (5 bases). Trimming left V 3 bases short and J 0 bases short, with 11 bases between. This CDR3 is 16 amino acids long. CDR1 is MNHNS, CDR2 SASEGT, per germline. CDR3 sequence reads: CASSDKDYSNTGELFF. CDR3 in DNA: TGTGCCAGCAGTGACAAAGACTACTCGAACACCGGGGAGCTGTTTTTT.

This clone appeared a single time. The rearrangement joins TRBV29-1 to TRBJ1-1, with a weak D call TRBD1 (5 bases). CDR3 length: 16 residues. CDR1 is SQVTM, CDR2 ANQGSEA, per germline. V was pared by 0 bases and J by 4 bases, with 18 bases between. The CDR3 DNA is TGCAGCGTTGAAGATCGCGGCAGGGTGCGGGGCACTGAAGCTTTCTTT. This gives the protein CSVEDRGRVRGTEAFF.

This sequence joins TRBV5-6 and TRBJ2-7; 9 bases align to TRBD1. V was clipped by 4 bases and J by 4 bases; unmatched bases: 9. The germline V gene has CDR1 SGHDT and CDR2 YYEEEE. This CDR3 has 15 amino acids. Here the CDR3 DNA reads TGTGCCAGCAGCCCCGGGACAGGGAGGTCATACGAGCAGTACTTC. The encoded protein is CASSPGTGRSYEQYF. Using reference TRBV5-6 and TRBJ2-7 for the parts outside the CDR3, the full variable domain is DAGVTQSPTHLIKTRGQQVTLRCSPKSGHDTVSWYQQALGQGPQFIFQYYEEEERQRGNFPDRFSGHQFPNYSSELNVNALLLGDSALYLCASSPGTGRSYEQYFGPGTRLTVT.

The rearrangement uses TRBV9 and TRBJ2-1; D remains unclear. Germline values: CDR1 SGDLS, CDR2 YYNGEE. This CDR3 has 14 residues. Trimming cost V 2 bases and J 0 bases, with 6 bases left between them. The CDR3 spells CASSVVSSYNEQFF. CDR3 nucleotides: TGTGCCAGCAGCGTGGTCAGCTCCTACAATGAGCAGTTCTTC.

The chain couples TRBV6-6 to TRBJ1-5; 7 bases fit TRBD1. CDR3 length equals 15 residues. The germline V gene encodes CDR1 MNHNY and CDR2 SVGAGI (reference sequence). J was trimmed by 4 bases and V by 2 bases; bases with no gene match: 5. The CDR3 reads CASSYGQDRNQPQHF. CDR3 DNA: TGTGCCAGCAGTTACGGACAGGACAGAAATCAGCCCCAGCATTTT.

V usage is TRBV2 and J usage is TRBJ2-3; tentatively, D is TRBD1 (5 bases). The CDR3 extends over 16 amino acids. From germline, CDR1 is SNHLY and CDR2 FYNNEI. Trimming took off 8 bases at V and 4 bases at J, with 22 bases between the two ends. The CDR3 DNA follows: TGTGCCAGCGGACACCACCCCAGGGCCCCGGCAGATACGCAGTATTTT. Translating gives CASGHHPRAPADTQYF.

The chain has TRBV5-1 and TRBJ2-7; perhaps TRBD1 as D (5 bases). CDR1 and CDR2 (germline): SGHRS, YFSETQ. Trimming cost V 0 bases and J 0 bases, with 10 bases left between them. The CDR3 consists of 15 residues. The CDR3 loop is CASSLDRQSSYEQYF. Written as DNA, the CDR3 is TGCGCCAGCAGCTTGGATAGACAGAGCTCCTACGAGCAGTACTTC. The whole variable domain, remainder taken from reference TRBV5-1 and TRBJ2-7, is KAGVTQTPRYLIKTRGQQVTLSCSPISGHRSVSWYQQTPGQGLQFLFEYFSETQRNKGNFPGRFSGRQFSNSRSEMNVSTLELGDSALYLCASSLDRQSSYEQYFGPGTRLTVT.